This T cell receptor beta chain stems from a study of CXCR3-negative and CXCR3-positive naive CD8 T cells. Study-wide background: Total TRB output reached around 140 million reads, about 1.5 +/- 0.3 million per library. Study-wide results and limits: Similarly elevated diversity marked both naive subsets, with memory CD8+ cells showing far lower diversity. Naive subsets displayed similar surface CD5, and TCR strength was inferred from TRB CDR3 properties. More hydrophobic TRB CDR3s were found in CXCR3-positive naive cells than in CXCR3-negative naive cells.

5' RACE that incorporated UMI labels was used to prepare the TRB cDNA libraries. After re-calling the 5' RACE reads, TCRdb lists one entry per CDR3 protein, DNA absent. The clone table shows about 130,000 distinct CDR3 sequences, with the ten largest holding approximately 0.29%. Details on this clonotype: Its target is unknown.

The CDR3 runs to 16 residues. Germline V gives CDR1 SGHVS, CDR2 FNYEAQ. This receptor was obtained from a human donor in good health. Some clones in this sample may be carry-over from other donors' samples. The source material was naive CXCR3- CD8+ T cells from blood. Subset in this sample: CD45RO-CCR7+CD27+CD95- naive CD8+ T cells lacking CXCR3 (TNR3-). V usage is TRBV7-6 and J usage is TRBJ2-1; TCRdb names TRBD2, which stays unverified in the absence of DNA. The chain's CDR3 is CASTEILADGWNEQFF.